Listed below are T cell receptor beta chains from one sample, sequenced in a study of shared clonotypes between healthy human individuals. TCRdb's copy holds only in-frame clones and misses some; the assay was immunoSEQ multiplex PCR. This table holds under 650,000 clones, about 96% found once. Sequencing used naive CD4+ T cells sorted from blood. All receptors derive from a woman between 25 and 40 years old in good health. CDR3s include the opening cysteine and the closing phenylalanine or tryptophan. The D gene is left open where the match is weak. Expanded clones get a size class; other rows say once, few or many, or leave the size out.

d_call	v_call	j_call	clone_size	cdr3_aa	cdr3_nt
.	TRBV6-6	TRBJ2-2	.	CASSLDSTNTGELFF	TGTGCCAGCAGTCTAGACAGCACGAACACCGGGGAGCTGTTTTTT
.	TRBV5-4	TRBJ2-3	.	CASSADSNTQYF	TGTGCCAGCAGCGCCGACAGTAATACGCAGTATTTT
TRBD1	TRBV2	TRBJ2-3	.	CASSRTGVEDTQYF	TGTGCCAGCAGTCGTACAGGGGTTGAAGATACGCAGTATTTT
.	TRBV6-5	TRBJ2-3	.	CASSSRGSTDTQYF	TGTGCCAGCAGTTCCCGTGGAAGTACAGATACGCAGTATTTT
.	TRBV5-6	TRBJ1-5	.	CASSLAGFRQGQPQHF	TGTGCCAGCAGCTTGGCCGGCTTCAGGCAGGGTCAGCCCCAGCATTTT
TRBD2	TRBV30	TRBJ2-1	.	CAWKGLAGESNEQFF	TGTGCCTGGAAGGGTCTAGCGGGAGAGAGTAATGAGCAGTTCTTC
.	TRBV10-3	TRBJ2-7	.	CAMRHPEKSYEQYF	TGTGCCATGCGGCACCCTGAGAAAAGCTACGAGCAGTACTTC
.	TRBV28	TRBJ2-1	.	CASTSRGNNEQFF	TGTGCCAGCACCAGTAGAGGGAACAATGAGCAGTTCTTC
.	TRBV10-2	TRBJ2-2	.	CASGGGPWGELFF	TGCGCCAGCGGTGGCGGCCCCTGGGGGGAGCTGTTTTTT
TRBD2	TRBV7-9	TRBJ2-2	.	CASSPAGAGELFF	TGTGCCAGCAGCCCAGCGGGGGCCGGGGAGCTGTTTTTT
.	TRBV7-2	TRBJ2-3	.	CASSLAIGNTDTQYF	TGTGCCAGCAGCTTAGCGATCGGCAACACAGATACGCAGTATTTT
TRBD1	TRBV7-2	TRBJ1-5	once	CASSSGQMNQPQHF	TGTGCCAGCAGCTCGGGACAGATGAATCAGCCCCAGCATTTT
TRBD2	TRBV18	TRBJ2-7	.	CASSISGDYYEQYF	TGTGCCAGCTCAATTAGCGGGGACTACTACGAGCAGTACTTC
TRBD2	TRBV7-2	TRBJ2-3	.	CASSLGASGRDTQYF	TGTGCCAGCAGCTTAGGGGCTAGCGGGAGAGATACGCAGTATTTT
.	TRBV7-7	TRBJ2-5	once	CASSLGGQGETQYF	TGTGCCAGCAGCTTAGGAGGGCAGGGGGAGACCCAGTACTTC